This T cell receptor (beta chain) comes out of a study of graft-versus-host responses after intestinal transplantation (dated by TCRdb to about 2021). About the study as a whole: Recipients received multivisceral, liver-intestinal, or isolated intestinal transplants. After intestinal transplantation, graft-versus-host and host-versus-graft alloreactive T cell clones in the graft, circulation and bone marrow were tracked using bulk TCR-beta CDR3 sequencing. Rather than going through the commercial service, samples from three later patients were sequenced in-house on an Illumina MiSeq and processed with MiXCR. Donor T cell macrochimerism was defined as a peak of at least 4% donor T cells among recipient peripheral blood mononuclear cells. Every recipient was given anti-thymocyte globulin induction, then maintenance tacrolimus and steroids for 2 to 4 years. To identify alloreactive clones, pre-transplant mixed lymphocyte reaction products were sequenced and then compared with unstimulated pre-transplant donor and recipient T cells. Of the roughly 26 intestinal transplant recipients enrolled in the cohort, one of whom was a retransplant, a few patients without pretransplant specimens were excluded.

Preparation of the library involved the immunoSEQ multiplex PCR assay. For most patients, genomic DNA was isolated using the Qiagen DNeasy Blood and Tissue Kit and was shipped frozen to Adaptive Biotechnologies for TCR sequencing. For most patients, genomic DNA was subjected to high-throughput TCR-beta CDR3 sequencing by Adaptive Biotechnologies. Processing in the source paper ran as follows. Adaptive's ImmunoSEQ software was the source of the TCR sequencing data for fewer than 20 patients, while a few other patients were processed with MiXCR and VDJtools. To correct CD4 versus CD8 sorting errors, any sequence found in both subsets at a frequency ratio below 5:1 was removed. CDR3 nucleotide sequences shared between donor and recipient were removed because their origin could not be assigned. At least 2-fold expansion over unstimulated cells and a minimum CFSE-low frequency of 0.002% (template counts) or 0.001% (read counts) were required for clones to be classified as alloreactive. A clone was considered mappable if detected in the sequenced pre-transplant spleen, lymph node, or MLR CFSE-low populations of the donor or recipient. Cumulative frequency of alloreactive clones was calculated as a percentage of all sequences weighted by copy number. As stored in TCRdb, this immuneACCESS dataset retains in-frame rearrangements with V and J assigned. A fraction of the clones does not appear; measured against another copy, unresolved V genes explain less than half of the discrepancy, and the remainder lacks a known reason. The V and J calls and the clone size are those of that table, but D and trimming were determined from the DNA. The sample contains about 90,000 clones, over 75% of them found a single time. About 0.45% of the sample belongs to the ten largest clones.

Reading from cysteine to phenylalanine, the CDR3 counts 14 amino acids. The DNA shown is the 42-base CDR3, in frame from base 1. Reading the germline V gene (reference sequence) gives CDR1 SGHNT and CDR2 YYREEE. At the junction V is shortened by 2 bases and J by 2 bases, with 11 bases in between. In light of the paper, this sample's time point label describes: cells obtained before transplantation from donor or recipient. CD3+CD4+ and CD3+CD8+ populations were FACS-sorted from unstimulated pre-transplant donor and recipient cells taken from spleen or lymph nodes. Points on this clone: No antigen is known for it. Base qualities are not recorded, but no much larger clone differs from it by a single base.

What the authors observed across the whole study: Early after transplant, peak levels of circulating GvH clones were found to be associated with declines in HvG clones. GvH clones were detected in recipient bone marrow, and some of these GvH clones were observed earlier in ileal mucosa or blood, consistent with an intestinal mucosal origin. The conclusions were limited by the relatively low number and heterogeneity of the intestinal transplant patients. Patients with donor T cell macrochimerism had high GvH to HvG T cell clonal ratios in their allografts.

The receptor's source is a human donor who received an intestinal transplant. The chain joins TRBV5-4 to TRBJ2-7; TRBD1 is perhaps the D gene, given 5 matching bases. The input for sequencing was unstimulated CD8+ T cells sorted from spleen or lymph node cells, taken before intestinal transplant. The sequence in DNA is TGTGCCAGCAGCTTCCGGACAAGTCCCTACGAGCAGTACTTC. This sequence encodes CASSFRTSPYEQYF.